This T cell receptor beta chain was captured by sequencing in a study of blood T cell repertoires in COVID-19. At the level of the study: T cells, B-cell-depleted T cells, or PBMCs provided the cDNA or gDNA that served as material.

Per the study methods: Reference gene primer amplification gave estimated nucleated cell counts. Data came from immunoSEQ multiplex PCR; TCRdb stores just in-frame clones and leaves some out. V and J calls and clone size come straight from that table; D and trimming were deduced from the DNA. The data show more than 110,000 clones, 75% to 90% seen once. Trimming removed 4 bases from V and 13 bases from J, with 18 bases in between. The CDR3 is 13 residues long. Per germline, CDR1 SGHRS and CDR2 YFSETQ. The rearrangement joins TRBV5-1 to TRBJ2-1, with D possibly being TRBD2 (5 bases). The receptor comes from a woman at least 80 years old with acute or convalescent COVID-19. The specimen was peripheral blood. The CDR3, as DNA: TGCGCCAGCAGCCCAACCCCGGAAGCGGTCCAGTTCTTC. Its protein product is CASSPTPEAVQFF. The full variable domain, in which reference TRBV5-1 and TRBJ2-1 provide the parts outside the CDR3, is KAGVTQTPRYLIKTRGQQVTLSCSPISGHRSVSWYQQTPGQGLQFLFEYFSETQRNKGNFPGRFSGRQFSNSRSEMNVSTLELGDSALYLCASSPTPEAVQFFGPGTRLTVL.